This T cell receptor beta chain was sequenced in a study of cytomegalovirus exposure and HLA in healthy donors. Notes on the study in general: TCR beta chain V- and J-gene trimming was linked, in a later analysis, to a missense variant in DCLRE1C. DRB1 showed the most TCR associations and HLA-C the fewest in a later analysis, as rates varied by HLA locus. Cytomegalovirus association was assigned to about 150 TCR beta chains. Earlier analysis yielded a pattern in which most TCR beta V segments were productive about 90% or about 30% of the time.

Vbeta (60) and Jbeta (13) primers were used in the PCR. The data were produced by immunoSEQ multiplex PCR, yet TCRdb's version contains in-frame clones alone and is incomplete. The repertoire holds about 120,000 clones, with about four fifths as singletons. Per germline, CDR1 KGHSH and CDR2 LQKENI. V lost 3 bases and J 4 bases, leaving 18 bases between the germline ends. The CDR3 covers 16 residues. Turning to this clone: Its antigen is as yet unknown.

This chain joins TRBV18 and TRBJ1-1; D is perhaps TRBD1 (6 bases). Sequencing was done on a sample of PBMCs. This clonotype was obtained from a woman between 40 and 55 years old in good health and CMV-seronegative. CDR3 protein: CASSPQPGQLGTEAFF. For the CDR3, the DNA is TGTGCCAGCTCACCCCAACCCGGACAGCTGGGCACTGAAGCTTTCTTT.